This TCR beta chain appears in the sequencing data of a study of neurological immune-mediated disorders. The study drew its healthy controls from blood bank volunteers in Maryland, USA. This clonotype has ten or more counts. Its antigen is not identified. The cDNA was synthesized by means of template-switch 5'RACE, which was carried out with 10-nucleotide random UMIs. One entry per CDR3 protein results from TCRdb running MiXCR on the 5' RACE reads. The sample comprises fewer than 35,000 distinct CDR3 sequences, 4.6% of which are singletons, and about 21% rests with the top ten. The CDR3 spans 15 residues. Germline CDR1 reads SGHRS; CDR2 reads YFSETQ. Trimming pared 2 bases from V and 2 bases from J, leaving 11 bases between. The study's findings and limits: Expansion of TCR clones was greatest in HTLV-1-associated myelopathy and smallest in multiple sclerosis, where it fell below that of healthy controls.

The sequence derives from a man between 18 and 35 years old in good health. This chain uses TRBV5-1 with TRBJ2-1; tentatively, D is TRBD1 (6 bases). Sequenced: PBMCs. The CDR3 sequence: CASSFHRAAYNEQFF. As DNA, the CDR3 is TGCGCCAGCAGCTTCCACAGGGCTGCCTACAATGAGCAGTTCTTC. The whole variable domain, remainder taken from reference TRBV5-1 and TRBJ2-1, is KAGVTQTPRYLIKTRGQQVTLSCSPISGHRSVSWYQQTPGQGLQFLFEYFSETQRNKGNFPGRFSGRQFSNSRSEMNVSTLELGDSALYLCASSFHRAAYNEQFFGPGTRLTVL.